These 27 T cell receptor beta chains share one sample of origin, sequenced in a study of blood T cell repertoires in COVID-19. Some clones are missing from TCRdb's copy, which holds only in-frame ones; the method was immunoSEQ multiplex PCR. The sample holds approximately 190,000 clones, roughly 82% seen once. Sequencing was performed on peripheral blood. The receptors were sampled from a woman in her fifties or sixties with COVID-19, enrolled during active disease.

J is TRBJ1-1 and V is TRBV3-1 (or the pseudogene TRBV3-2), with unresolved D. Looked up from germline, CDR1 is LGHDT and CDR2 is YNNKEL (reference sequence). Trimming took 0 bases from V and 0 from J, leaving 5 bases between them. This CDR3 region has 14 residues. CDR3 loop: CASSQDLLNTEAFF. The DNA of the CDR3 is TGTGCCAGCAGCCAAGACCTTTTGAACACTGAAGCTTTCTTT.

The CDR3 loop reads CASSVLGGVAGNTIYF. CDR3 DNA sequence: TGTGCCAGCAGTGTTCTGGGAGGGGTTGCTGGAAACACCATATATTTT. The V gene is TRBV25-1, the J gene TRBJ1-3, with a weak D call TRBD1 (5 bases). This CDR3 is 16 amino acids long. Germline CDR1 MGHDK, CDR2 SYGVNS. Between the trimmed V and J ends, which lost 4 bases and 2 bases, there was a span of 15 bases.

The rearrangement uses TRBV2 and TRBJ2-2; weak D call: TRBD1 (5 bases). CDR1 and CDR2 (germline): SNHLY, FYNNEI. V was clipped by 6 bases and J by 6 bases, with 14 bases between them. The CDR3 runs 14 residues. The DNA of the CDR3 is TGTGCCAGCAGCCCTCTCCAGGGTCCCGGGGAGCTGTTTTTT. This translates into CASSPLQGPGELFF.

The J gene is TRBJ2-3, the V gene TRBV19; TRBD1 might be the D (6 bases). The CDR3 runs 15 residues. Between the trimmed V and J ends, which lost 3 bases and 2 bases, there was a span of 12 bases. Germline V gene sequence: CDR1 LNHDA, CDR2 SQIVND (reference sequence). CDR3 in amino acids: CASSIFGQSTDTQYF. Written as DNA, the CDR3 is TGTGCCAGTAGTATCTTCGGACAGTCCACAGATACGCAGTATTTT. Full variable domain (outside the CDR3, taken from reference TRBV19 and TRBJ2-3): DGGITQSPKYLFRKEGQNVTLSCEQNLNHDAMYWYRQDPGQGLRLIYYSQIVNDFQKGDIAEGYSVSREKKESFPLTVTSAQKNPTAFYLCASSIFGQSTDTQYFGPGTRLTVL.

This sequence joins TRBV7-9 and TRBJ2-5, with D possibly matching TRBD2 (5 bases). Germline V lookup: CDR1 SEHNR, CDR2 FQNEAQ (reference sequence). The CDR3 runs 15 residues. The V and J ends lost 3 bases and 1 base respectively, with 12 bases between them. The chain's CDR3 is CASSFLSGPQETQYF. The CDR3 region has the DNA TGTGCCAGCAGCTTCCTCAGCGGCCCCCAAGAGACCCAGTACTTC.

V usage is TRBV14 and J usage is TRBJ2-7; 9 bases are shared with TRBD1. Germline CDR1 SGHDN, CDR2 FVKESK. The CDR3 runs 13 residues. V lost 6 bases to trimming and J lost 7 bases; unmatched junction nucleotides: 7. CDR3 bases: TGTGCCAGCAGTCTACAGGGGGCGAGGGAGCAGTACGTC. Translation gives CASSLQGAREQYV.

The CDR3 coding sequence is TGTGCCAGCAGCTTGGTTCCGGGACAAGGGGCTTTCTTT. Its translation: CASSLVPGQGAFF. This rearrangement joins TRBV5-5 to TRBJ1-1; perhaps TRBD1 as D (6 bases). The CDR3 covers 13 residues. Germline values: CDR1 SGHKS, CDR2 YYEKEE (reference sequence). V was trimmed by 0 bases and J by 11 bases, leaving 14 bases between them.

CDR3 nucleotides: TGTGCCAGCAGCGCGAGCCCCCTCTACGAGCAGTACTTC. As protein: CASSASPLYEQYF. J is TRBJ2-7 and V is TRBV9, with D uncertain. The CDR3 has 13 amino acids. V dropped 3 bases and J dropped 3 bases, with 10 bases sitting between them. Germline loops: CDR1 SGDLS, CDR2 YYNGEE.

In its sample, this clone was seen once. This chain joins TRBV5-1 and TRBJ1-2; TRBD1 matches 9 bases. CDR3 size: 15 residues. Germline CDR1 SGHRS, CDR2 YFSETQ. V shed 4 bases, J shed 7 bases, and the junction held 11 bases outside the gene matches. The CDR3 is CASSPIRTGVSGYTF. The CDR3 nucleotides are TGCGCCAGCAGCCCGATTCGGACAGGGGTTTCTGGCTACACCTTC. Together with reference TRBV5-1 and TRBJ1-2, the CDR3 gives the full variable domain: KAGVTQTPRYLIKTRGQQVTLSCSPISGHRSVSWYQQTPGQGLQFLFEYFSETQRNKGNFPGRFSGRQFSNSRSEMNVSTLELGDSALYLCASSPIRTGVSGYTFGSGTRLTVV.

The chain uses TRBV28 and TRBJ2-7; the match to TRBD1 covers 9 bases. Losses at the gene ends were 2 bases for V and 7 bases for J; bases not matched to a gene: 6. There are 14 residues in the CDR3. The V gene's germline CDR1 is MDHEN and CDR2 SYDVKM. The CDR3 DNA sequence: TGTGCCAGCAGTTTAACAGACAGGGGGATTGAGCAGTACGTC. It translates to CASSLTDRGIEQYV.

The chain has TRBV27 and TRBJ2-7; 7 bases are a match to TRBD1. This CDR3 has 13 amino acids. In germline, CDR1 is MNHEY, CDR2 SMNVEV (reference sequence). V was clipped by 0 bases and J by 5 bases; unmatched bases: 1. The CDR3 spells CASSLSTGNEQYV. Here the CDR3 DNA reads TGTGCCAGCAGTTTATCGACAGGGAACGAGCAGTACGTC.

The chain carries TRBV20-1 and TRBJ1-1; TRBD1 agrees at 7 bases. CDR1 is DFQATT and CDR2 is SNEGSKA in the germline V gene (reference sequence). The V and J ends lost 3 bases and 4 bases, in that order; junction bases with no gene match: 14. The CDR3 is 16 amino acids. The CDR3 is CSASGAGDRVFTEAFF. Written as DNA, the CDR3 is TGCAGTGCTAGTGGGGCGGGTGACAGGGTTTTCACTGAAGCTTTCTTT.

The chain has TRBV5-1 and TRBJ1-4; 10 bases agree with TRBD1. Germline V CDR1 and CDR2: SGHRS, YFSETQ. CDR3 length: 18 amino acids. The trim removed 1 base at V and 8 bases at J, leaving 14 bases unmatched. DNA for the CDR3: TGCGCCAGCAGCTTGACGGCGACAGGGGGCTTAGGGAAGGAAAAACTGTTTTTT. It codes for CASSLTATGGLGKEKLFF.

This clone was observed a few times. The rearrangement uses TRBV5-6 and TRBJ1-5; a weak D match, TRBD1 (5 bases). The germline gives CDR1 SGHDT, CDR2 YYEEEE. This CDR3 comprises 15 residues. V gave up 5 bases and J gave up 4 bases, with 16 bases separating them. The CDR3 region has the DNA TGTGCCAGCAGTTCTCAGGGCTTGGGAAATCAGCCCCAGCATTTT. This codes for CASSSQGLGNQPQHF.

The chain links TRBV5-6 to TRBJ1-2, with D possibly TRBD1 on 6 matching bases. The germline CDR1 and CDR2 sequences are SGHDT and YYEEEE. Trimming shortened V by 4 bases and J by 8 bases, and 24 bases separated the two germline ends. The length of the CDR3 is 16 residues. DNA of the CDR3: TGTGCCAGCAGCCCTGCCCCCACAGGGAGGGTGTTCGGCTACACCTTC. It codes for CASSPAPTGRVFGYTF.

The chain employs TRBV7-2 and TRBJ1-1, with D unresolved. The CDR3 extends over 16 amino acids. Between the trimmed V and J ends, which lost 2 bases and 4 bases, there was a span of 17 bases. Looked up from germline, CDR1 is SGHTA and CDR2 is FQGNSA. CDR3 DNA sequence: TGTGCCAGCAGCTTAAATGGGGAGGTGGCCAGCACTGAAGCTTTCTTT. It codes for CASSLNGEVASTEAFF.

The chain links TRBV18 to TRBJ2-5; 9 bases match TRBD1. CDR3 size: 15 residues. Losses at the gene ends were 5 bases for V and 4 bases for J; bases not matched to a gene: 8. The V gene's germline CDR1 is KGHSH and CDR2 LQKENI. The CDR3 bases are TGTGCCAGCTCATCCCAACAGGGGGCACGAGAGACCCAGTACTTC. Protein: CASSSQQGARETQYF. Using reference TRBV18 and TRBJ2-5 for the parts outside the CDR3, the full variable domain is NAGVMQNPRHLVRRRGQEARLRCSPMKGHSHVYWYRQLPEEGLKFMVYLQKENIIDESGMPKERFSAEFPKEGPSILRIQQVVRGDSAAYFCASSSQQGARETQYFGPGTRLLVL.

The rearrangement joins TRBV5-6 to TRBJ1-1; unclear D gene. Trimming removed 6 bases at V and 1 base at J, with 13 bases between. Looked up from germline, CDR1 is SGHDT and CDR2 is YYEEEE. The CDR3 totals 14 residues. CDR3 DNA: TGTGCCAGCACCGAAGACTTAAGGAACACTGAAGCTTTCTTT. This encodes CASTEDLRNTEAFF.

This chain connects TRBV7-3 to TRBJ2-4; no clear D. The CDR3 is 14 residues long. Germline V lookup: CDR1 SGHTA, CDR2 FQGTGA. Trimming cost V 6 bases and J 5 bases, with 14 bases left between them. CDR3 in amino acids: CASSVWASENIQYF. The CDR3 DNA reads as TGTGCCAGCAGTGTTTGGGCTTCGGAAAACATTCAGTACTTC.

The CDR3 DNA sequence: TGTGCCAGCAGCTCTCAATTCAGCTCCTACAATGAGCAGTTCTTC. Amino acids: CASSSQFSSYNEQFF. The genes are TRBV7-2 and TRBJ2-1; D not certain. Trimming removed 4 bases at V and 0 bases at J, with 10 bases between. This CDR3 contains 15 residues. CDR1 and CDR2 (germline): SGHTA, FQGNSA.

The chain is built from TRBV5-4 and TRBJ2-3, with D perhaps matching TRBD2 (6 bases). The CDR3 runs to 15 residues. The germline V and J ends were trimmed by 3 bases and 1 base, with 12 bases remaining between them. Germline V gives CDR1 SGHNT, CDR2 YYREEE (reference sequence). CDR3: CASSSAGQGTDTQYF. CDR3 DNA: TGTGCCAGCAGCTCTGCGGGGCAGGGCACAGATACGCAGTATTTT.

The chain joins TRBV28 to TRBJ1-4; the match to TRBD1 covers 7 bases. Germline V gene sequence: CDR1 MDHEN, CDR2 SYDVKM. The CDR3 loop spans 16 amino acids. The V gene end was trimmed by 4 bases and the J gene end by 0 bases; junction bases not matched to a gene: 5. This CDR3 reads CASSSKTGATNEKLFF. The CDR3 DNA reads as TGTGCCAGCAGTTCTAAAACAGGGGCAACTAATGAAAAACTGTTTTTT. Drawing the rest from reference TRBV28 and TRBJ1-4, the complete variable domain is DVKVTQSSRYLVKRTGEKVFLECVQDMDHENMFWYRQDPGLGLRLIYFSYDVKMKEKGDIPEGYSVSREKKERFSLILESASTNQTSMYLCASSSKTGATNEKLFFGSGTQLSVL.

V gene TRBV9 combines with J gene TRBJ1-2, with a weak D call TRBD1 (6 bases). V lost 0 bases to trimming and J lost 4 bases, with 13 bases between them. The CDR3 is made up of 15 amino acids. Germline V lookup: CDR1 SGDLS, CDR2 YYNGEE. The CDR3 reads CASSVDGGASYGYTF. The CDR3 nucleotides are TGTGCCAGCAGCGTAGATGGGGGCGCGAGCTATGGCTACACCTTC.

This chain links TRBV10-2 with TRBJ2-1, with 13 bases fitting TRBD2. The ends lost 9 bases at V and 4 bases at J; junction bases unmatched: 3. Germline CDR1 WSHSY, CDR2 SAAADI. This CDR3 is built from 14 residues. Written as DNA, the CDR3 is TGCGCCAGTGGACTAGCGGGGGCTTACAATGAGCAGTTCTTC. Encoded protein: CASGLAGAYNEQFF.

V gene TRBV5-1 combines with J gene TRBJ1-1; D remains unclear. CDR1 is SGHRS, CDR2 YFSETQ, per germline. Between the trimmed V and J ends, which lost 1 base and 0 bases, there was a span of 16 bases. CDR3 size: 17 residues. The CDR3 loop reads CASSLLATDVMNTEAFF. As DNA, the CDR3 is TGCGCCAGCAGCTTGCTCGCTACAGACGTTATGAACACTGAAGCTTTCTTT.

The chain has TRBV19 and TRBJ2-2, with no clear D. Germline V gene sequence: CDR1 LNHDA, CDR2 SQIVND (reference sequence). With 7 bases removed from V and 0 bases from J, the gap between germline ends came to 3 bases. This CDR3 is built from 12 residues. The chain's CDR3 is CASNTNTGELFF. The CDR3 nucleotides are TGTGCCAGTAATACGAACACCGGGGAGCTGTTTTTT.

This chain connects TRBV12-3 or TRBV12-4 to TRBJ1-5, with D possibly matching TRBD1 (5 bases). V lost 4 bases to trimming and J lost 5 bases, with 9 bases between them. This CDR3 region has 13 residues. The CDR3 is CASSWGEYQPQHF. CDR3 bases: TGTGCCAGCAGTTGGGGGGAGTATCAGCCCCAGCATTTT.